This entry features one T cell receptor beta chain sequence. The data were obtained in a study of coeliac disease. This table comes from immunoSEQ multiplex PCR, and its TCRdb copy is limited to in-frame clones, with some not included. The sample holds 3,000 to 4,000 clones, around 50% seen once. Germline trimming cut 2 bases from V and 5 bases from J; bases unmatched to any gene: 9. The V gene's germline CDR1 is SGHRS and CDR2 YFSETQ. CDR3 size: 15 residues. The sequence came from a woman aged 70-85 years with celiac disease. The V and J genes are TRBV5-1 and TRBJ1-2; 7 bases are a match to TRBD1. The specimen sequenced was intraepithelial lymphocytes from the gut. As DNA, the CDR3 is TGCGCCAGCAGCTTCCACAGGGGTAGTTGGTATGGCTACACCTTC. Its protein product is CASSFHRGSWYGYTF.